Listed here are 20 T cell receptor beta chains from one sample, sequenced in a study of cytomegalovirus exposure and HLA in healthy donors. The PCR had 60 Vbeta and 13 Jbeta primers. Libraries were prepared by immunoSEQ multiplex PCR; TCRdb keeps only in-frame clonotypes and omits some of them. The data show around 180,000 clones, around four fifths seen once. Sequencing was performed on PBMCs. The receptors were sampled from a girl between 5 and 17 years old in good health and CMV-seropositive.

The V call is TRBV4-1, the J call TRBJ1-2, with D perhaps matching TRBD1 (5 bases). This CDR3 is 14 amino acids long. Germline V CDR1 and CDR2: MGHRA, YSYEKL. V shed 3 bases and J shed 7 bases, with 15 bases lying between them. Here the CDR3 DNA reads TGCGCCAGCAGCCAGACCGGGGGGAGGCTTGGCTACACCTTC. Amino acid sequence: CASSQTGGRLGYTF.

As to this clone: Its ends do not fully match the called genes, so a read error is possible. The chain recombines TRBV6-5 with TRBJ2-7; tentatively, D is TRBD1 (6 bases). Germline-derived CDR1 and CDR2 are MNHEY and SVGAGI. The CDR3 covers 12 residues. As DNA, the CDR3 is TGTGCCAGCAGGCGCAAACAGGGAACCGAGAACTTC. Protein product: CASRRKQGTENF.

The chain joins TRBV9 to TRBJ1-2, with unresolved D. Germline V gene lookup returns CDR1 SGDLS and CDR2 YYNGEE. V lost 4 bases and J lost 7, with 17 bases in between. The CDR3 contains 14 residues. The CDR3 DNA reads TGTGCCAGCAGCCCGGACGGCGGGCTTGGTGGCTACACCTTC. Translating it yields CASSPDGGLGGYTF.

V gene TRBV2 combines with J gene TRBJ2-5; the D gene is possibly TRBD1 (6 bases). The V gene lost 5 bases and the J gene lost 3 bases, with 10 bases spanning the gap. This CDR3 is 13 amino acids long. CDR1 SNHLY and CDR2 FYNNEI come from the germline V gene. CDR3 region: CASSQDRKETQYF. For the CDR3, the DNA is TGTGCCAGCAGTCAAGACAGGAAAGAGACCCAGTACTTC.

The genes are TRBV19 and TRBJ1-2; D perhaps matches TRBD1 (5 bases). Trimming cost V 6 bases and J 4 bases, with 15 bases left between them. Germline V lookup: CDR1 LNHDA, CDR2 SQIVND (reference sequence). The CDR3 runs to 14 residues. In nucleotides, the CDR3 is TGTGCCAGTAGCGCTCGACAGAACTTCTATGGCTACACCTTC. Encoded protein: CASSARQNFYGYTF.

The chain uses TRBV7-2 and TRBJ2-1, with 10 bases identical to TRBD2. Germline V CDR1 and CDR2: SGHTA, FQGNSA. The V and J ends lost 5 bases and 3 bases, in that order; junction bases with no gene match: 7. This CDR3 contains 16 residues. As DNA, the CDR3 is TGTGCCAGCAGCGTCCGACTAGCGGGCGACTACAATGAGCAGTTCTTC. Translating gives CASSVRLAGDYNEQFF.

On this clone itself: At one end, the junction sequence differs from germline, possibly due to a read error. The rearrangement uses TRBV7-2 and TRBJ1-2, with TRBD1 identical over 9 bases. This CDR3 has 15 amino acids. CDR1 is SGHTA, CDR2 FQGNSA, per germline. The CDR3 DNA is TGTGCCAGCACCTTACTTCGGGACAGGGTTTATGGCTACACCTTC. Translating gives CASTLLRDRVYGYTF. The full variable domain, rest sourced from reference TRBV7-2 and TRBJ1-2, is GAGVSQSPSNKVTEKGKDVELRCDPISGHTALYWYRQSLGQGLEFLIYFQGNSAPDKSGLPSDRFSAERTGGSVSTLTIQRTQQEDSAVYLCASTLLRDRVYGYTFGSGTRLTVV.

V and J are TRBV19 and TRBJ2-3, with a weak D call TRBD2 (5 bases). This CDR3 is 13 amino acids long. CDR1 is LNHDA, CDR2 SQIVND, per germline (reference sequence). Trimming took off 9 bases at V and 5 bases at J, with 15 bases between the two ends. The CDR3 DNA follows: TGTGCCAGCCTTGTGGCCGGAGGAGATACGCAGTATTTT. This codes for CASLVAGGDTQYF.

This chain uses TRBV6-5 with TRBJ2-4, with a tentative D call TRBD2 (5 bases). The CDR3 length is 13 residues. The germline CDR1 and CDR2 sequences are MNHEY and SVGAGI. V lost 6 bases and J lost 1, with 7 bases in between. Here the CDR3 DNA reads TGTGCCAGCAGCCGCGGGGCCAAAAACATTCAGTACTTC. It translates to CASSRGAKNIQYF.

This chain uses TRBV7-3 with TRBJ2-1, with 11 bases matching TRBD2. CDR3 size: 15 residues. The germline gives CDR1 SGHTA, CDR2 FQGTGA. With 2 bases clipped from V and 9 bases from J, the junction kept 6 bases outside the gene matches. CDR3 sequence reads: CASSLLAGGQAEQFF. The CDR3 DNA is TGTGCCAGCAGCTTATTAGCGGGGGGGCAGGCTGAGCAGTTCTTC.

The rearrangement joins TRBV9 to TRBJ2-5, with 8 bases fitting TRBD2. The CDR3 is 15 amino acids. Germline values: CDR1 SGDLS, CDR2 YYNGEE. Trimming took 0 bases from V and 4 from J; bases not matched to a gene: 5. The CDR3 sequence is CASSVGAGGAETQYF. The CDR3 DNA is TGTGCCAGCAGCGTAGGGGCGGGGGGAGCAGAGACCCAGTACTTC.

V and J are TRBV5-1 and TRBJ1-4, with D possibly being TRBD1 (6 bases). The length of the CDR3 is 13 residues. CDR1 SGHRS and CDR2 YFSETQ come from the germline V gene. V lost 4 bases and J 8 bases, leaving 12 bases between the germline ends. The DNA of the CDR3 is TGCGCCAGCAGCAATATAGGGACAGAAAAACTGTTTTTT. This codes for CASSNIGTEKLFF.

A remark on this clone: One junction end disagrees with the germline gene, perhaps due to a read error. The J gene is TRBJ2-7, the V gene TRBV7-9, with TRBD1 identical over 7 bases. CDR1 is SEHNR and CDR2 is FQNEAQ in the germline V gene (reference sequence). The CDR3 spans 15 residues. The CDR3 protein is CSSNPPGTETYEQYF. CDR3 coding DNA: TGTTCCAGCAACCCGCCCGGGACAGAAACCTACGAGCAGTACTTC.

The genes are TRBV11-2 and TRBJ2-3; 11 bases match TRBD2. V was pared by 2 bases and J by 2 bases, with 3 bases of the junction left unmatched. The CDR3 consists of 16 residues. The germline gives CDR1 SGHAT, CDR2 FQNNGV. The CDR3 DNA reads TGTGCCAGCAGCTTATCTAGCGGGGGGCCCACAGATACGCAGTATTTT. This gives the protein CASSLSSGGPTDTQYF.

V gene TRBV19 combines with J gene TRBJ1-2, with 7 bases matching TRBD1. V shed 6 bases, J shed 0 bases, and the junction held 4 bases outside the gene matches. CDR3 length: 14 amino acids. Germline V gives CDR1 LNHDA, CDR2 SQIVND (reference sequence). Written as DNA, the CDR3 is TGTGCCAGTAGCTCAGGGGGTCCTAACTATGGCTACACCTTC. Translated, it gives CASSSGGPNYGYTF.

The chain has TRBV5-6 and TRBJ1-3; 8 bases fit TRBD1. J was trimmed by 4 bases and V by 4 bases; bases with no gene match: 10. The germline V gene encodes CDR1 SGHDT and CDR2 YYEEEE. The CDR3 totals 16 residues. Here the CDR3 DNA reads TGTGCCAGCAGCCCGCCCTGGGACAGGAAAGGAAACACCATATATTTT. The encoded protein is CASSPPWDRKGNTIYF.

This clone was detected only once. The CDR3 nucleotides read TGTGCCAGCAGTCAGGGGGCCAGTGGCTACACCTTC. Its translation is CASSQGASGYTF. The chain recombines TRBV27 with TRBJ1-2; 8 nucleotides match TRBD1. The CDR3 consists of 12 residues. CDR1 and CDR2 from the germline V gene are MNHEY and SMNVEV (reference sequence). The V gene end was trimmed by 5 bases and the J gene end by 7 bases; junction bases not matched to a gene: 3.

This chain uses TRBV6-1 with TRBJ2-7, with D unclear. Germline loops: CDR1 MNHNS, CDR2 SASEGT. V was clipped by 6 bases and J by 1 base, with 10 bases between them. This CDR3 has 13 residues. The CDR3 is CASSDSPSYEQYF. The DNA for the CDR3 is TGTGCCAGCAGCGACTCCCCATCCTACGAGCAGTACTTC.

The genes are TRBV7-9 and TRBJ2-5; 9 bases match TRBD2. This CDR3 comprises 16 residues. With 4 bases clipped from V and 4 bases from J, the junction kept 10 bases outside the gene matches. The germline CDR1 and CDR2 sequences are SEHNR and FQNEAQ (reference sequence). CDR3 coding DNA: TGTGCCAGCAGCTCCCGGGCAGCGGGGGGTCCAGAGACCCAGTACTTC. Its protein is CASSSRAAGGPETQYF.

About this clone itself: Other DNA sequences in this specimen translate into the identical CDR3. The chain joins TRBV27 to TRBJ1-2; D is perhaps TRBD1 (6 bases). Germline CDR1 reads MNHEY; CDR2 reads SMNVEV (reference sequence). The length of the CDR3 is 12 residues. The V end was cut by 6 bases, the J end by 5 bases, with 10 bases between. The CDR3 DNA is TGTGCCAGCAGCCTACAGGGATATGGCTACACCTTC. This gives the protein CASSLQGYGYTF.